The TCR beta chain described here comes from a study of identical twins. The study, taken as a whole, reports: Abundant beta clonotypes from cord blood had fewer insertions, unlike memory repertoires, which showed none. In zero-insertion analyses, partial confounding could arise from invariant MAIT and iNKT cells.

Remarks on this clonotype: The target antigen is unknown.

MiXCR, run by TCRdb on the 5' RACE reads, gives a single entry per CDR3 protein. This table holds fewer than 250,000 distinct CDR3 sequences, 7.5% found once. The CDR3 is 15 residues long. The germline gives CDR1 SGHRS, CDR2 YFSETQ. Trimming left V 0 bases short and J 4 bases short, with 13 bases between. These data were also filed under a second study, of yellow fever vaccine responses in identical twins.

V and J are TRBV5-1 and TRBJ1-2; D unclear. Sample: memory (CD45RO+) T cells sorted from blood. The TCR originated in a young woman in good health. CDR3 sequence reads: CASSLEGKTGYGYTF. The CDR3 region has the DNA TGCGCCAGCAGCTTGGAAGGTAAAACCGGCTATGGCTACACCTTC.